The 6 T cell receptor beta chains reported below all come from one sample, sequenced in a study of CD8 T cells in ankylosing spondylitis. Study-level findings and limits: What seemed typical of ankylosing spondylitis blood was a TCR beta motif built from under 10 highly homologous variants.

TCRdb re-called the 5' RACE reads through MiXCR, storing one row per CDR3 protein. Of about 480,000 distinct CDR3 sequences in the sample, 17% are singletons; the top ten hold approximately 1%. These receptors' targets are unknown. Sequencing was performed on blood, either unsorted or a sorted T cell fraction (not recorded which). The receptors here all came from a male donor with ankylosing spondylitis.

To note about this clonotype: The junction and the germline gene differ at one end; a read error may be behind it. This chain connects TRBV10-3 to TRBJ2-7; the match to TRBD1 covers 8 bases. The CDR3 runs to 12 residues. Germline lookup yields CDR1 ENHRY and CDR2 SYGVKD. Written as DNA, the CDR3 is TGTGCCATCAGTGAGTCCAACAGGGGGGAACACTTC. As protein: CAISESNRGEHF.

The chain uses TRBV2 and TRBJ1-2; 8 bases fit TRBD1. CDR3 size: 16 residues. Germline CDR1 SNHLY, CDR2 FYNNEI. Trimming took 8 bases from V and 7 from J; bases not matched to a gene: 18. In DNA form, the CDR3 reads TGTGCCAGCCGGGCTTCTCTAACCCAGGGGGCGGGTGGCTACACCTTC. Translation: CASRASLTQGAGGYTF.

The chain joins TRBV6-1 to TRBJ2-3; D tentatively reads TRBD1 or TRBD2 (6 bases each). The V end was cut by 10 bases, the J end by 2 bases, with 16 bases between. From germline, CDR1 is MNHNS and CDR2 SASEGT. This CDR3 comprises 14 residues. Written as DNA, the CDR3 is TGTGCCATCAAGAGGGGGGTCCACACAGATACGCAGTATTTT. It yields the protein CAIKRGVHTDTQYF.

The chain recombines TRBV10-1 with TRBJ1-1; D remains ambiguous. With 8 bases removed from V and 2 bases from J, the gap between germline ends came to 12 bases. The CDR3 sequence is 13 residues long. The germline CDR1 and CDR2 sequences are WNHNN and SYGVQD (reference sequence). CDR3 nucleotide sequence: TGCGCCAGCCAAAGGGTGGTTAACACTGAAGCTTTCTTT. Its translation is CASQRVVNTEAFF.

This clonotype was counted only a few times. The CDR3 DNA is TGCGCCAGCAGCATGGGGGCTTACGAGCAGTACTTC. Translation: CASSMGAYEQYF. This chain uses TRBV5-1 with TRBJ2-7; a weak D match, TRBD1 (6 bases). Germline V gene sequence: CDR1 SGHRS, CDR2 YFSETQ. This CDR3 has 12 residues. Trimming stripped 4 bases from V and 4 bases from J, with 9 bases between. The full variable domain, its missing parts supplied by reference TRBV5-1 and TRBJ2-7, is KAGVTQTPRYLIKTRGQQVTLSCSPISGHRSVSWYQQTPGQGLQFLFEYFSETQRNKGNFPGRFSGRQFSNSRSEMNVSTLELGDSALYLCASSMGAYEQYFGPGTRLTVT.

This clonotype was seen at least ten times. CDR3 coding DNA: TGTGCCAGCAGCTTGGGTAGCGGGGGCACCGGGGAGCTGTTTTTT. Residues: CASSLGSGGTGELFF. The J gene is TRBJ2-2, the V gene TRBV7-3; 9 bases match TRBD2. CDR1 is SGHTA, CDR2 FQGTGA, per germline. The length of the CDR3 is 15 residues. V shed 3 bases and J 4 bases; nucleotides not matched to a gene: 3.